These T cell receptor beta chains were read from a single sample in a study of T cells after yellow fever vaccination. TCRdb processed the 5' RACE reads anew with MiXCR; each CDR3 protein has one entry. Of over 45,000 distinct CDR3 sequences in the sample, about 5.6% were seen once. The specimen was PBMCs, either bulk or a sorted T-cell subset (CD4+, CD8+, memory, or dextramer-sorted; not recorded which), collected on the day of the yellow fever booster vaccination. The receptors originated from a man aged 18 to 29 who received the YFV17D yellow fever vaccine. Both conserved end residues are trimmed from each CDR3.

v_gene,CDR3aa
TRBV7-9,ASSLAGSYNEQF
TRBV14,ASSQDNNGSGQPQH
TRBV4-2,ASSQLDTGYNEQF
TRBV12-3/TRBV12-4,ASSQGGGQIYGYT
TRBV20-1,SARARTVHSYEQY
TRBV4-2,ASSQARLAGTDTQY
TRBV29-1,SVGGGPDTQY
TRBV4-2,ASSQYGGWDQPQH
TRBV10-2,ASSEFPPTGAYEQY
TRBV7-9,ASSPRGDPQY
TRBV5-5,ASSLAEVGTEAF
TRBV5-1,ASSLTGSLNTEAF
TRBV12-3/TRBV12-4,ASSLGVGNSPLH
TRBV2,ASSSGTPNYGYT
TRBV6-6,ASSYPMDSHNEQF
TRBV5-4,ASSMAGAVGYT
TRBV5-5,ASSEDTDTQY
TRBV5-1,ASSPQGTLEQY
TRBV9,ASSLGGGTEAF
TRBV7-9,ASSLGQGISYEQY
TRBV18,ASSRIGTGLYSNQPQH
TRBV4-1,ASSQVGSAYEQY
TRBV4-1,ASSQVMGSGGTDTQY
TRBV18,ASSPGAGGGSYNEQF
TRBV13,ASTEGNQPQH
TRBV5-1,ASSFPGLAAYGELF
TRBV11-3,ASSRRDTSNQPQH
TRBV6-5,ASSLGGTDTQY
TRBV27,ASSFQGRNQPQH
TRBV19,ASSPRTGHRSEQF
TRBV7-6,ASSLGTGDSEAF